This record concerns one T cell receptor beta chain sequence. The antigen remains unidentified. The sample is drawn from a study of vaccination effects on CD4 cells after COVID-19. Produced via immunoSEQ multiplex PCR; TCRdb's table is partial and in-frame only. The data hold 25,000 to 40,000 clones, with around 82% observed a single time. Peptide-pool stimulation followed by sequencing identified expanded antigen-specific CD4+ clonotypes in the ViraFEST assay. Investigators separated out CD4+ T cells once approximately 10 days of culture had passed. The cohort was immunized with two doses of either the BNT162b2 or mRNA-1273 vaccine. Vaccine recipients lacked prior SARS-CoV-2 infection and had negative nucleocapsid antibodies. The study, taken as a whole, reports: Clones from infection and from vaccination both contracted markedly late after vaccination.

V lost 7 bases and J lost 7, with 20 bases in between. Germline V gives CDR1 KGHSH, CDR2 LQKENI. CDR3 length: 15 amino acids. This receptor was taken from a human donor who received a COVID-19 vaccine. Some clones in this sample may be carry-over from other donors' samples. This specimen was CD4+ T cells from PBMCs cultured with HCoV-NL63 spike peptides, taken after COVID-19 vaccination. The chain is built from TRBV18 and TRBJ2-1; perhaps TRBD1 as D (6 bases). CDR3 coding DNA: TGTGCCAGCTTCGGTAGGGACACTCGGGTGAATGAGCAGTTCTTC. Translation gives CASFGRDTRVNEQFF.